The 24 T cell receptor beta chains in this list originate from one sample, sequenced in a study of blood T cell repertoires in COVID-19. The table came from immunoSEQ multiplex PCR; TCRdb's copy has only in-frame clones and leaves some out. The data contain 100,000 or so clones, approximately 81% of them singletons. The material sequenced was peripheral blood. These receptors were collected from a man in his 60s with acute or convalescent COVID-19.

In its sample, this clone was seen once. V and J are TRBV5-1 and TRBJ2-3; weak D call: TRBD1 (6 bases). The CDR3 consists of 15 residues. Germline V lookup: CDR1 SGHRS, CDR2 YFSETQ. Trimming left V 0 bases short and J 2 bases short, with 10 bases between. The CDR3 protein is CASSLGGRDTDTQYF. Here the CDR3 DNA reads TGCGCCAGCAGCTTGGGGGGGCGCGACACAGATACGCAGTATTTT.

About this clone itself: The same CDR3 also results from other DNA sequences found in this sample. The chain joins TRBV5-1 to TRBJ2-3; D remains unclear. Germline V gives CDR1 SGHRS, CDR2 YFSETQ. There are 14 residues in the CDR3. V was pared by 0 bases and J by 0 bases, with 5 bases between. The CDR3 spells CASSLALSTDTQYF. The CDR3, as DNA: TGCGCCAGCAGCTTGGCACTCAGCACAGATACGCAGTATTTT.

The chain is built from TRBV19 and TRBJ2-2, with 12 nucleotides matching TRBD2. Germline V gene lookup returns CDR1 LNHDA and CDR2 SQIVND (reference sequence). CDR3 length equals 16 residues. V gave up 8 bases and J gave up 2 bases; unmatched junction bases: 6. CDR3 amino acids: CASSSGRAVNTGELFF. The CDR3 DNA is TGTGCCAGTTCTAGCGGGAGGGCCGTCAACACCGGGGAGCTGTTTTTT.

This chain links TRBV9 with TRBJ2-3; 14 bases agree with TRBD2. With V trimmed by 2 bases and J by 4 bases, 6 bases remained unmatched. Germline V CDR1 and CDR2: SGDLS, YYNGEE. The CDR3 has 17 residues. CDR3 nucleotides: TGTGCCAGCAGCGTCGGGACTAGCGGGAGTAAAGCAGATACGCAGTATTTT. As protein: CASSVGTSGSKADTQYF.

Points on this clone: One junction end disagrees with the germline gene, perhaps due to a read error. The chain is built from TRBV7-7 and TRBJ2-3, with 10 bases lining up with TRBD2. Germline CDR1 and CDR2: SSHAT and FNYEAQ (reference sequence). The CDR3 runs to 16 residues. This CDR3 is CASSLGLAGEGDTQYF. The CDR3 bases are TGTGCTAGCAGCTTAGGTCTAGCGGGGGAGGGAGATACGCAGTATTTT.

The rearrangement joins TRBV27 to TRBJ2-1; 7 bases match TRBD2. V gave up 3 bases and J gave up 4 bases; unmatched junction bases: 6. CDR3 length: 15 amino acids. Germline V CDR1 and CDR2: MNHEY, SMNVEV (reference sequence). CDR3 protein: CASSFRTRGYNEQFF. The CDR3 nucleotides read TGTGCCAGCAGTTTCCGGACTAGGGGTTACAATGAGCAGTTCTTC.

The CDR3 nucleotides read TGCGCCAGCAGCTTGCTGGGGGGTACTAGCTATGGCTACACCTTC. Its translation is CASSLLGGTSYGYTF. The V call is TRBV5-1, the J call TRBJ1-2, with a weak D call TRBD1 (5 bases). CDR3 length: 15 residues. Per germline, CDR1 SGHRS and CDR2 YFSETQ. Trimming pared 1 base from V and 4 bases from J, leaving 14 bases between.

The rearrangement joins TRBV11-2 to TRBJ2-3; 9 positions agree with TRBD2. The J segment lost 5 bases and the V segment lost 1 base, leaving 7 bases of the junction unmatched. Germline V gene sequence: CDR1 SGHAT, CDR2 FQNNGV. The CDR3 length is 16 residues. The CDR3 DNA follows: TGTGCCAGCAGCTTAGGGGGTAGCGGGAGCGGAGATACGCAGTATTTT. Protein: CASSLGGSGSGDTQYF.

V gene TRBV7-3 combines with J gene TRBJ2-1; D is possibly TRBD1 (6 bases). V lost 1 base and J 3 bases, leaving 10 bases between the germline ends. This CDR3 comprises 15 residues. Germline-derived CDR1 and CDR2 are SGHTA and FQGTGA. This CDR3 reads CASSLIGGLYNEQFF. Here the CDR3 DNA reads TGTGCCAGCAGCTTAATTGGGGGCCTCTACAATGAGCAGTTCTTC.

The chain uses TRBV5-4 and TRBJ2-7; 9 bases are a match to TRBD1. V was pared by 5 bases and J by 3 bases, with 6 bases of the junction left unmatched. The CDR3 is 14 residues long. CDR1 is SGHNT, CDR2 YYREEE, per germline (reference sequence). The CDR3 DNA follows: TGTGCCAGCAGTTCACAGGGGGCCCGCTACGAGCAGTACTTC. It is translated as CASSSQGARYEQYF. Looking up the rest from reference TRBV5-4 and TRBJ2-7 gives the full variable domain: ETGVTQSPTHLIKTRGQQVTLRCSSQSGHNTVSWYQQALGQGPQFIFQYYREEENGRGNFPPRFSGLQFPNYSSELNVNALELDDSALYLCASSSQGARYEQYFGPGTRLTVT.

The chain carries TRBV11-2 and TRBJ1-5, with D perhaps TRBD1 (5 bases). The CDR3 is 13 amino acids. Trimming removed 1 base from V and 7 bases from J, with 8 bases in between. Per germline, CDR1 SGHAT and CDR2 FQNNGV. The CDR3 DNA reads TGTGCCAGCAGCTTAGGACAGCGCCAGCCCCAGCATTTT. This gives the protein CASSLGQRQPQHF.

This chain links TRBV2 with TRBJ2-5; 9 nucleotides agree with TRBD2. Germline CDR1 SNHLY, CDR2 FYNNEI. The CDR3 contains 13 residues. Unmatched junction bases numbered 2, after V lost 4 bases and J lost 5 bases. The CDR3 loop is CASSGSGSETQYF. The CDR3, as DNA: TGTGCCAGCAGTGGTAGCGGGAGTGAGACCCAGTACTTC. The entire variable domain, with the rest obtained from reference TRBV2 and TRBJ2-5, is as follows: EPEVTQTPSHQVTQMGQEVILRCVPISNHLYFYWYRQILGQKVEFLVSFYNNEISEKSEIFDDQFSVERPDGSNFTLKIRSTKLEDSAMYFCASSGSGSETQYFGPGTRLLVL.

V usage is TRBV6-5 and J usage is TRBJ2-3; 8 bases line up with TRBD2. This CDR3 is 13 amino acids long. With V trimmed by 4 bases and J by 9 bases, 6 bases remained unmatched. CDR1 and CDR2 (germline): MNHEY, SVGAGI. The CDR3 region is CASSSGTRHTQYF. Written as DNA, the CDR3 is TGTGCCAGCAGTTCCGGGACTAGGCACACGCAGTATTTT.

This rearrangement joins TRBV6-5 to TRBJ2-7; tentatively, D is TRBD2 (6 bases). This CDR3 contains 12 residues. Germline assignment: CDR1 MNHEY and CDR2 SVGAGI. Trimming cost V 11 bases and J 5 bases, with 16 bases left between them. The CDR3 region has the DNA TGTGCCTCATCAGGGAGGAGGAACGAGCAGTACTTC. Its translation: CASSGRRNEQYF.

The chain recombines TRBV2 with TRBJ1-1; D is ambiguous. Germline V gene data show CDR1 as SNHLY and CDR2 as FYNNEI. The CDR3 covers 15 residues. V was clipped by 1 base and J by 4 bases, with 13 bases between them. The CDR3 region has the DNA TGTGCCAGCAGTGAAGTACAGCCTTCGGTCACTGAAGCTTTCTTT. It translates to CASSEVQPSVTEAFF.

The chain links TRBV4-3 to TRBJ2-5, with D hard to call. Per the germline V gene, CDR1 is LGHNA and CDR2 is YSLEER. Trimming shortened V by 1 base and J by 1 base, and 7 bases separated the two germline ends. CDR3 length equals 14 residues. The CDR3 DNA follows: TGCGCCAGCAGCCAAGGACTGGGCCAAGAGACCCAGTACTTC. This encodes CASSQGLGQETQYF.

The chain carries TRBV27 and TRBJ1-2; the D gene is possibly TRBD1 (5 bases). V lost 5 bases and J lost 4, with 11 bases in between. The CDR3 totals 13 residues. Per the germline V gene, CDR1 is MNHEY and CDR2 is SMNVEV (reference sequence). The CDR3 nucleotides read TGTGCCAGCAGTCCGACAGCGCCCTATGGCTACACCTTC. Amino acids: CASSPTAPYGYTF.

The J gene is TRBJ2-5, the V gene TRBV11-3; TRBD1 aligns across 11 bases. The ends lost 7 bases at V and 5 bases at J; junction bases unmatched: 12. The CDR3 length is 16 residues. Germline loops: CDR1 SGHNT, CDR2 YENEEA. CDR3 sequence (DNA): TGTGCCAGCACCAAACCCGGGACAGGGGGTGCGGAGACCCAGTACTTC. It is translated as CASTKPGTGGAETQYF.

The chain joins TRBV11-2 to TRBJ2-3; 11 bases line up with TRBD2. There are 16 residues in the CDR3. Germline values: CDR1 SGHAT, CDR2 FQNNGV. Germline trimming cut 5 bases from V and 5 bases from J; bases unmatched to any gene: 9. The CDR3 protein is CASSPRATSGIDTQYF. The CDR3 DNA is TGTGCCAGCAGCCCCAGGGCGACTAGCGGGATAGATACGCAGTATTTT.

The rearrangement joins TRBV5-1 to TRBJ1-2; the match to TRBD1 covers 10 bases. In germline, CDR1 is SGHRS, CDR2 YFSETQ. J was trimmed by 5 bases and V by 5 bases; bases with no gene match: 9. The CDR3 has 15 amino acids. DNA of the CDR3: TGCGCCAGCAGACGAGGACAGGGGGACGTGTATGGCTACACCTTC. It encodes CASRRGQGDVYGYTF.

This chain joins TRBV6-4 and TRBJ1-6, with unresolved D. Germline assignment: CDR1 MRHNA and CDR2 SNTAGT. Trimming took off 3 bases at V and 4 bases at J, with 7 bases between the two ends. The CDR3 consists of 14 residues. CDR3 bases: TGTGCCAGCAGTGAGGCACGTTATAATTCACCCCTCCACTTT. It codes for CASSEARYNSPLHF.

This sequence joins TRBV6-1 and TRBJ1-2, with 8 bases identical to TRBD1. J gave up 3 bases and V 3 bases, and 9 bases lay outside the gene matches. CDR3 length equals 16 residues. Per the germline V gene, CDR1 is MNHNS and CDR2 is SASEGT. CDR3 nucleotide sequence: TGTGCCAGCAGTGAGAGGGGAGCAGGGGGCTACTATGGCTACACCTTC. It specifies CASSERGAGGYYGYTF.

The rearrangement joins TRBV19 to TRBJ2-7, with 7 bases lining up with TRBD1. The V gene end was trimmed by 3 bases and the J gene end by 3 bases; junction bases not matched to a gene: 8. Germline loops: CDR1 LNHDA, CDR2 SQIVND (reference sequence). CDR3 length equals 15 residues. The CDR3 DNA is TGTGCCAGTAGTATTAAGAGGGCAGGGGGCTACGAGCAGTACTTC. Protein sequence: CASSIKRAGGYEQYF.

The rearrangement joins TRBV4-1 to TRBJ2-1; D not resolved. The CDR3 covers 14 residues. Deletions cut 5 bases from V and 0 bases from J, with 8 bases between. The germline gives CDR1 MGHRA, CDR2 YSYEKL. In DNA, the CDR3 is TGCGCCAGCAGCAAAGCGAGCTCCTACAATGAGCAGTTCTTC. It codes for CASSKASSYNEQFF.